This T cell receptor (beta chain) was sequenced during a study of Graves' ophthalmopathy and Graves' hyperthyroidism. Whole-study context: Investigators collected peripheral blood at initial diagnosis, before any treatment was given.

Whole-study findings and limits: Both an approximately 69% sensitivity and an approximately 77% specificity characterized the model's predictions of ophthalmopathy progression.

RNA transcripts were the source from which TCR beta CDR3 regions were amplified. Amplification began with first-round RT-PCR using HTBI primers, then second-round multiplex PCR was performed. One entry per CDR3 protein results from TCRdb running MiXCR on the multiplex PCR reads. The sample shows hundreds of thousands of distinct CDR3 sequences, 20% to 25% of them seen only once. Other autoimmune diseases, uncontrolled infections, pregnancy or lactation excluded patients from enrollment. Physicians reached a diagnosis by relying on clinical symptoms, serum thyroxine, TRAb, thyroid ultrasound and orbital computed tomography. This clonotype was counted ten times or more. Its antigen remains unknown. This CDR3 comprises 13 residues. Trimming took 7 bases from V and 0 from J, leaving 10 bases between them. Germline lookup yields CDR1 DFQATT and CDR2 SNEGSKA (reference sequence).

J is TRBJ1-5 and V is TRBV20-1, with TRBD1 as a possible D gene (5 bases). Sample: peripheral blood. The source is a woman aged 18-29 years with stable Graves' hyperthyroidism. Some clones in this sample may be carry-over from other donors' samples. In DNA, the CDR3 is TGCAGTGGGGGCGTCTATAGCAATCAGCCCCAGCATTTT. The encoded protein is CSGGVYSNQPQHF.